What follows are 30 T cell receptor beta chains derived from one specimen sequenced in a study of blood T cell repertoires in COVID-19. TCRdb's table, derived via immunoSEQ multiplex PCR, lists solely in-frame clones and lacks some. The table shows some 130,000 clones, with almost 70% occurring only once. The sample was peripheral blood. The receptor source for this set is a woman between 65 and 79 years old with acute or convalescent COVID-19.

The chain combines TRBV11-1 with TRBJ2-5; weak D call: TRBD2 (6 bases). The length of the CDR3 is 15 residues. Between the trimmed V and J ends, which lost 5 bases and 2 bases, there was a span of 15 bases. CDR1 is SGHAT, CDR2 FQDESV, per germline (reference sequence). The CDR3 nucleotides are TGTGCCAGCAGCCATCCCGTCGGAGGGCAAGAGACCCAGTACTTC. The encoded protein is CASSHPVGGQETQYF.

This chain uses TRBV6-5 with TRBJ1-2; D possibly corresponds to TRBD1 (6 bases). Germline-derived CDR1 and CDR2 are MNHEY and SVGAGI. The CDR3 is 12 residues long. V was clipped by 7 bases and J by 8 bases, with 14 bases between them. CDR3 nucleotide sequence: TGTGCCAGCATCGGGGGGCTGGGGGGCTACACCTTC. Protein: CASIGGLGGYTF.

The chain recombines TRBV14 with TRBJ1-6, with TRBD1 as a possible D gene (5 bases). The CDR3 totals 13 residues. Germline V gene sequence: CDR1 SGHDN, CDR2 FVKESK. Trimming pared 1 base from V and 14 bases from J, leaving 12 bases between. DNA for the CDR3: TGTGCCAGCAGCCAAGTGGGGGGGTTCACCCTCCACTTT. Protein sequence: CASSQVGGFTLHF.

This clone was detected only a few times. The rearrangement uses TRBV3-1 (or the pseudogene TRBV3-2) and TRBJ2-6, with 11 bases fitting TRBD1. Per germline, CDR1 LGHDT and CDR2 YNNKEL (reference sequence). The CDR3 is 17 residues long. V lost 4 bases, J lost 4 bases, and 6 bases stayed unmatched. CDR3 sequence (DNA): TGTGCCAGCAGCCCCCGGGACAGGGGGATCGGGGCCAACGTCCTGACTTTC. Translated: CASSPRDRGIGANVLTF.

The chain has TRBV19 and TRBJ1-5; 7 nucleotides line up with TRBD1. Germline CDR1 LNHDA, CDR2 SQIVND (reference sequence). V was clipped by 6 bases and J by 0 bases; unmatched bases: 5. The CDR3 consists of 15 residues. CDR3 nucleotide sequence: TGTGCCAGTAGATGGGACAGCGGTAGCAATCAGCCCCAGCATTTT. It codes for CASRWDSGSNQPQHF. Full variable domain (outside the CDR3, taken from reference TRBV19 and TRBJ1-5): DGGITQSPKYLFRKEGQNVTLSCEQNLNHDAMYWYRQDPGQGLRLIYYSQIVNDFQKGDIAEGYSVSREKKESFPLTVTSAQKNPTAFYLCASRWDSGSNQPQHFGDGTRLSIL.

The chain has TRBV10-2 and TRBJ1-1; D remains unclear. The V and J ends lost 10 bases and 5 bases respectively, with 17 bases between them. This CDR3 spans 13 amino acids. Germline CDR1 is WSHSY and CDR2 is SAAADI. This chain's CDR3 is CATTEEGFTEAFF. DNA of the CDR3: TGCGCCACAACGGAGGAGGGATTTACTGAAGCTTTCTTT.

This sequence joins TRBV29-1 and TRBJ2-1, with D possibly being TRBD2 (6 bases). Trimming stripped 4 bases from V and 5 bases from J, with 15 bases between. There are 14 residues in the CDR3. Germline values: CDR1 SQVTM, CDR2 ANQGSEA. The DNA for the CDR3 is TGCAGCGTTGCGGTTAGCGGATCTAACAATGAGCAGTTCTTC. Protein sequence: CSVAVSGSNNEQFF.

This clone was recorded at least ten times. CDR3 sequence reads: CASGQGMNTEAFF. The CDR3 DNA reads TGTGCCAGCGGACAGGGGATGAACACTGAAGCTTTCTTT. V and J are TRBV28 and TRBJ1-1; 9 bases match TRBD1. After removal of 8 bases from V and 0 bases from J, the junction contained 1 base not matched to a gene. Germline loops: CDR1 MDHEN, CDR2 SYDVKM. The CDR3 consists of 13 residues.

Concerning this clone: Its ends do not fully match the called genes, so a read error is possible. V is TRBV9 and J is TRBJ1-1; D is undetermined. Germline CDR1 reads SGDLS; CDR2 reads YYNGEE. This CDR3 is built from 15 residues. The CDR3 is CASSVEGSGNTKAFF. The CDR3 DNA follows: TGTGCCAGCAGCGTAGAAGGATCTGGTAACACTAAAGCTTTCTTT.

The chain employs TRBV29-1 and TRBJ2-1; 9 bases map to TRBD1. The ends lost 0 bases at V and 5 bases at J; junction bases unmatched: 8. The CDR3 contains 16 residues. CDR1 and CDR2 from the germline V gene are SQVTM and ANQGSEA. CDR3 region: CSVEDPDRGSDNEQFF. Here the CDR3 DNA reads TGCAGCGTTGAAGACCCGGACAGGGGTTCTGACAATGAGCAGTTCTTC.

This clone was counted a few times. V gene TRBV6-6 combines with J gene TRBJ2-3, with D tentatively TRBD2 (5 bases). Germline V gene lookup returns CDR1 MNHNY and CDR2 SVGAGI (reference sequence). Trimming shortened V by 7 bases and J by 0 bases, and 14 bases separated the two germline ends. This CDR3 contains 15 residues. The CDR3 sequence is CASTTRTQSTDTQYF. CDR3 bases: TGTGCCAGCACCACTAGAACCCAAAGCACAGATACGCAGTATTTT.

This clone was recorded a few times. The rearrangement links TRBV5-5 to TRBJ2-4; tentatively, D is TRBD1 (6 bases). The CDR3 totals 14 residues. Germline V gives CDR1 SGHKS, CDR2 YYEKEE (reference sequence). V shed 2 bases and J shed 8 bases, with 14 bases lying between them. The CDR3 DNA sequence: TGTGCCAGCAGCTTAAGGGGGAAATTGGACATTCAGTACTTC. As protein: CASSLRGKLDIQYF. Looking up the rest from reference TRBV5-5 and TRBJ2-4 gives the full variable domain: DAGVTQSPTHLIKTRGQQVTLRCSPISGHKSVSWYQQVLGQGPQFIFQYYEKEERGRGNFPDRFSARQFPNYSSELNVNALLLGDSALYLCASSLRGKLDIQYFGAGTRLSVL.

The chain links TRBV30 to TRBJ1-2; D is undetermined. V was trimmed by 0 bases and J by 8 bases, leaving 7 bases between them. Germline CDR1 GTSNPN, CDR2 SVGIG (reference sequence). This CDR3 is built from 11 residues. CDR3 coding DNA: TGTGCCTGGAGTGTAGCGGGCGGCTACACCTTC. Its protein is CAWSVAGGYTF.

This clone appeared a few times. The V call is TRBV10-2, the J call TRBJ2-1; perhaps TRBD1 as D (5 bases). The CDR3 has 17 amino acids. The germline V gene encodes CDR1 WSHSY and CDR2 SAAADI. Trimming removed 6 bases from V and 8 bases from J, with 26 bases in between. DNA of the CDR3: TGCGCCAGCAGGGACCCGGCGGACAAAACCCTCCCCCATGAGCAGTTCTTC. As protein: CASRDPADKTLPHEQFF.

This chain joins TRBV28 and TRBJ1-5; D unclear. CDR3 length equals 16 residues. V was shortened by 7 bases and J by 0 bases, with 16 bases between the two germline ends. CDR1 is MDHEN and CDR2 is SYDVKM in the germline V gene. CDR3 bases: TGTGCCAGCAACGACGGGGAGGCATATAGCAATCAGCCCCAGCATTTT. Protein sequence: CASNDGEAYSNQPQHF.

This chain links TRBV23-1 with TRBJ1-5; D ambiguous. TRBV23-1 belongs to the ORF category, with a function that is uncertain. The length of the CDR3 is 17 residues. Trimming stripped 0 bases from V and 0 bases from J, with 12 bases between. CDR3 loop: CASSQSGAGYSNQPQHF. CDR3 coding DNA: TGCGCCAGCAGTCAATCGGGCGCGGGTTATAGCAATCAGCCCCAGCATTTT.

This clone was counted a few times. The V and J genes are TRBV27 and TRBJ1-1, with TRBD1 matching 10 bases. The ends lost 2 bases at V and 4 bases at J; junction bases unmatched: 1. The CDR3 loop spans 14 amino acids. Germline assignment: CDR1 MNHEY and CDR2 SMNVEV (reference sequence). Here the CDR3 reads CASSLGQGGTEAFF. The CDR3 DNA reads TGTGCCAGCAGTTTAGGACAGGGGGGCACTGAAGCTTTCTTT.

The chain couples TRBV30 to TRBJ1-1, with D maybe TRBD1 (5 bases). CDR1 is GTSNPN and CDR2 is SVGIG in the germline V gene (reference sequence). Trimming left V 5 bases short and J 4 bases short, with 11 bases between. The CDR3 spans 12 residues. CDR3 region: CAWDRGTTEAFF. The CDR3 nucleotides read TGTGCCTGGGATAGGGGAACCACTGAAGCTTTCTTT.

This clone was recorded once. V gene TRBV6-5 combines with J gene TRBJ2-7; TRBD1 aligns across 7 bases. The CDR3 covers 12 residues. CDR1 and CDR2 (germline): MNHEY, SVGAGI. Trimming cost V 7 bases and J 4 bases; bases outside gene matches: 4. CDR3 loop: CASKGTVYEQYF. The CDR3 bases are TGTGCCAGCAAAGGGACAGTATACGAGCAGTACTTC.

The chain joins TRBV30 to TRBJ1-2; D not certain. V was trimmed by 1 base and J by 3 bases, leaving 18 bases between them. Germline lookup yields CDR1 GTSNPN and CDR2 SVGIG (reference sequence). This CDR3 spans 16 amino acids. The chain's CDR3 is CAWSATPGWLDYGYTF. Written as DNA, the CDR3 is TGTGCCTGGAGTGCTACACCGGGGTGGCTAGACTATGGCTACACCTTC. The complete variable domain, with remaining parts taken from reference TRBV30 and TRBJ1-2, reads SQTIHQWPATLVQPVGSPLSLECTVEGTSNPNLYWYRQAAGRGLQLLFYSVGIGQISSEVPQNLSASRPQDRQFILSSKKLLLSDSGFYLCAWSATPGWLDYGYTFGSGTRLTVV.

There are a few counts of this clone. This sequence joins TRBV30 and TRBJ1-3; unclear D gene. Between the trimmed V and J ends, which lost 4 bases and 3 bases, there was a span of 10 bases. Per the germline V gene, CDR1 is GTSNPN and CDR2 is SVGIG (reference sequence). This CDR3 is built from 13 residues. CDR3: CAWTGAGGNTIYF. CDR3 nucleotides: TGTGCCTGGACAGGTGCAGGTGGAAACACCATATATTTT.

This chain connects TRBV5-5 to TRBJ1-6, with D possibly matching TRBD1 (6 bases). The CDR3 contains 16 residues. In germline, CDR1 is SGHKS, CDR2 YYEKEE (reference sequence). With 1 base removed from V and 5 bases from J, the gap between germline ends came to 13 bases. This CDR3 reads CASSLSPGHNNSPLHF. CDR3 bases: TGTGCCAGCAGCTTGTCTCCGGGACATAATAATTCACCCCTCCACTTT.

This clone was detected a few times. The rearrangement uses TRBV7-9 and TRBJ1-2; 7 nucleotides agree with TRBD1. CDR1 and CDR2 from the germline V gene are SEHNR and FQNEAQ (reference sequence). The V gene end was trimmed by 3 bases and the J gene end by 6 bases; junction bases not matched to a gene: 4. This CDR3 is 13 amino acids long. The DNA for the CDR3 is TGTGCCAGCAGCTTGGGACAGATGGATGGCTACACCTTC. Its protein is CASSLGQMDGYTF.

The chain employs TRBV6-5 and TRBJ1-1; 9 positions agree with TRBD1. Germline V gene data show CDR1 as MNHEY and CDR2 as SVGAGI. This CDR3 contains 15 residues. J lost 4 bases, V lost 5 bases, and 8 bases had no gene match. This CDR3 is CASSPATGGGTEAFF. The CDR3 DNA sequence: TGTGCCAGCAGTCCTGCGACAGGGGGAGGCACTGAAGCTTTCTTT.

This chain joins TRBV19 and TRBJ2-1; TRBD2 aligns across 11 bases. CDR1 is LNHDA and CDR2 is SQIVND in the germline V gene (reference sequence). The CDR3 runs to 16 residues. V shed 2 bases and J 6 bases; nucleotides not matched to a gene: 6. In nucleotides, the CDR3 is TGTGCCAGTAGTATAATGCTCGGACTAGCGGGCAATGAGCAGTTCTTC. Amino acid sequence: CASSIMLGLAGNEQFF.

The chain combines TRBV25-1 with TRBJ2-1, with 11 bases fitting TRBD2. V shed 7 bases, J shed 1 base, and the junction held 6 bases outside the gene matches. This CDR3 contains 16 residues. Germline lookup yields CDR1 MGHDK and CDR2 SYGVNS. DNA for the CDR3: TGTGCCAGCACTACCGGGACTAGCGGATCCTACAATGAGCAGTTCTTC. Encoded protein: CASTTGTSGSYNEQFF.

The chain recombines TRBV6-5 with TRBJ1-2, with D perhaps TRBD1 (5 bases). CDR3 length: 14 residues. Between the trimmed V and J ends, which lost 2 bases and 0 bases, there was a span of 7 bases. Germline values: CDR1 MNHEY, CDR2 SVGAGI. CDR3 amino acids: CASSYRGSNYGYTF. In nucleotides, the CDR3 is TGTGCCAGCAGTTACCGGGGGTCTAACTATGGCTACACCTTC.

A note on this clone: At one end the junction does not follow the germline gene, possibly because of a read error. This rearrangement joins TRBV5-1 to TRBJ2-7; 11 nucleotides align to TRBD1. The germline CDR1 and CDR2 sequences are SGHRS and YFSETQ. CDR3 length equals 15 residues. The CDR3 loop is CASRLDRGLSYEQYF. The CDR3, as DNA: TGCGCCAGCAGGTTGGACAGGGGGCTCTCCTACGAGCAGTACTTC. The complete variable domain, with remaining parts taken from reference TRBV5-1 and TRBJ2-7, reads KAGVTQTPRYLIKTRGQQVTLSCSPISGHRSVSWYQQTPGQGLQFLFEYFSETQRNKGNFPGRFSGRQFSNSRSEMNVSTLELGDSALYLCASRLDRGLSYEQYFGPGTRLTVT.

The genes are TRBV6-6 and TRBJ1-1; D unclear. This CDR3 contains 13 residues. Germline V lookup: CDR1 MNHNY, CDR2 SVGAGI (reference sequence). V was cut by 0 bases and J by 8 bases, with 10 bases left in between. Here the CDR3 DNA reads TGTGCCAGCAGTTACTCAAAGGTAGCCGAAGCTTTCTTT. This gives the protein CASSYSKVAEAFF.

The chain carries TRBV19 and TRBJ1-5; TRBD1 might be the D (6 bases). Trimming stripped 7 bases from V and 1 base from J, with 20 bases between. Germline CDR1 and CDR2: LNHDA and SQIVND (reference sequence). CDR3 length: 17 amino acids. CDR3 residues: CASTFLPRDISNQPQHF. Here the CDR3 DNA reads TGTGCCAGTACCTTCCTCCCCCGGGACATCAGCAATCAGCCCCAGCATTTT.